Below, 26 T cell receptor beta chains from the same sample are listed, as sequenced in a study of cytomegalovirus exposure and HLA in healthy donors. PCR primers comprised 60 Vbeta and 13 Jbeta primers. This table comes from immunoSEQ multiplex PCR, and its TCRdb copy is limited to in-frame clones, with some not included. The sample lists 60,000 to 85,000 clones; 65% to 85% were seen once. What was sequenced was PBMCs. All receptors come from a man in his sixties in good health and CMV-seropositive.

The CDR3 coding sequence is TGTGCCAGCAGCTCCGGAGGAGGCGAGCAGTACTTC. It yields the protein CASSSGGGEQYF. V usage is TRBV7-9 and J usage is TRBJ2-7, with D tentatively TRBD2 (5 bases). The CDR3 has 12 residues. V lost 4 bases to trimming and J lost 6 bases, with 10 bases between them. CDR1 is SEHNR and CDR2 is FQNEAQ in the germline V gene (reference sequence).

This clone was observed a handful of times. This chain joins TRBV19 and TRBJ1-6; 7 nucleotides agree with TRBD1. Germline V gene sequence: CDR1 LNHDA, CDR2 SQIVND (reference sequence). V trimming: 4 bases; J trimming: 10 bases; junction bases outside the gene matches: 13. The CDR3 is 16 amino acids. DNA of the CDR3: TGTGCCAGTAGTACCGCAAAGACAGGGATGGGGTCACCCCTCCACTTT. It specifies CASSTAKTGMGSPLHF.

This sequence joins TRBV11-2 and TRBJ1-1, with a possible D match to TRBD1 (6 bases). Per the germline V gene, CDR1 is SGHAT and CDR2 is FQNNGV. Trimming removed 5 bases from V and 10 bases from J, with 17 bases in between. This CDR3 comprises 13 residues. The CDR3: CASSPLGQPRAFF. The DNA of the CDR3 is TGTGCCAGCAGCCCGCTTGGACAGCCTAGAGCTTTCTTT.

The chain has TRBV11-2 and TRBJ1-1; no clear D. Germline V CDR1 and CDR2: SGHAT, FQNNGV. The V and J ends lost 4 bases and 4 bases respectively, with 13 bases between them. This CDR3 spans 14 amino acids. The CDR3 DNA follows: TGTGCCAGCAGCTCCCCCGGACTGGCCACTGAAGCTTTCTTT. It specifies CASSSPGLATEAFF.

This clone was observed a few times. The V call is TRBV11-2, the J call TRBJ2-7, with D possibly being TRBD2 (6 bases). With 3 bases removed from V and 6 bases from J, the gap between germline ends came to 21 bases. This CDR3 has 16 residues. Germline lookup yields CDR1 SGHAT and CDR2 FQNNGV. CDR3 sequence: CASSFSRDSLRREQYF. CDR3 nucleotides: TGTGCCAGCAGCTTTAGCCGGGACTCCCTACGTCGCGAGCAGTACTTC.

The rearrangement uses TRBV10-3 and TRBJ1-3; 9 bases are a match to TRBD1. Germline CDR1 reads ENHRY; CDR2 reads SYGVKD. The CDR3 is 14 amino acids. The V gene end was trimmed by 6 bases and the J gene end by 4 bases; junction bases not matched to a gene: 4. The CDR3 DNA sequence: TGTGCCATCAGCGCGGGACAGGGAGGAAACACCATATATTTT. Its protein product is CAISAGQGGNTIYF.

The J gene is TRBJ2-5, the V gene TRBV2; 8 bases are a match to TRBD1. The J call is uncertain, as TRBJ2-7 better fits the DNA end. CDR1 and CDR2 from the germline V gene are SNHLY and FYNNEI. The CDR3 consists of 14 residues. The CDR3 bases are TGTGCCAGCAGTGAACAGGGGGCCCTCTACGAGCAGTACTTC. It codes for CASSEQGALYEQYF.

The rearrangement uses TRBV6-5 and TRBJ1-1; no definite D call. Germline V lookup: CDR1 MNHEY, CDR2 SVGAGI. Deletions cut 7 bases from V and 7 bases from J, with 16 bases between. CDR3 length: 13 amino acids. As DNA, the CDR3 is TGTGCCAGCACGCTCGTGGAGGGAGGTGAAGCTTTCTTT. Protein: CASTLVEGGEAFF.

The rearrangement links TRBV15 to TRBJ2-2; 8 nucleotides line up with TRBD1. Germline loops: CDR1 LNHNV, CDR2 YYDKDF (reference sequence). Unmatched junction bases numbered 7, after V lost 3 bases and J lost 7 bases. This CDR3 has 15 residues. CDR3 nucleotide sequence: TGTGCCACCAGCAGTCCGGGACAGGCAGGCGGGGAGCTGTTTTTT. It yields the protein CATSSPGQAGGELFF. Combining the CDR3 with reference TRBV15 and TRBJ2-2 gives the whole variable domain DAMVIQNPRYQVTQFGKPVTLSCSQTLNHNVMYWYQQKSSQAPKLLFHYYDKDFNNEADTPDNFQSRRPNTSFCFLDIRSPGLGDTAMYLCATSSPGQAGGELFFGEGSRLTVL.

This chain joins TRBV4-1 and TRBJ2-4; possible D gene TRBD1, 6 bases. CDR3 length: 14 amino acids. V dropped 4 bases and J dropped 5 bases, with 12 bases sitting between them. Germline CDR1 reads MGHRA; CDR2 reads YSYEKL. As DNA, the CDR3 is TGCGCCAGCAGCCTATTGACAGGCCAAAACATTCAGTACTTC. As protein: CASSLLTGQNIQYF.

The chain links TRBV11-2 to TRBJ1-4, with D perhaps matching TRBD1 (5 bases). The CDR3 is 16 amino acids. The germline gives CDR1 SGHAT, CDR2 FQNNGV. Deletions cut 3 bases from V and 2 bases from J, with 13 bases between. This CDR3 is CASSFGWGGTNEKLFF. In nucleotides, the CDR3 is TGTGCCAGCAGCTTTGGGTGGGGGGGTACTAATGAAAAACTGTTTTTT.

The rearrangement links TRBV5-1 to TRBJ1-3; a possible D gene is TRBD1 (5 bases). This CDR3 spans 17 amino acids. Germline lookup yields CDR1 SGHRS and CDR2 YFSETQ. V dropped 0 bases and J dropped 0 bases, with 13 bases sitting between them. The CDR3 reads CASSLVGRADSGNTIYF. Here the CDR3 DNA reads TGCGCCAGCAGCTTGGTTGGCAGGGCTGACTCTGGAAACACCATATATTTT.

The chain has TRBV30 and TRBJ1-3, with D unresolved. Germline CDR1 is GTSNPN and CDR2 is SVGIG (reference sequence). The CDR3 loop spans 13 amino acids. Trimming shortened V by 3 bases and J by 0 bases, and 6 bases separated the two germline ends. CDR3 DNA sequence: TGTGCCTGGAGCCCCGGCTCTGGAAACACCATATATTTT. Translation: CAWSPGSGNTIYF.

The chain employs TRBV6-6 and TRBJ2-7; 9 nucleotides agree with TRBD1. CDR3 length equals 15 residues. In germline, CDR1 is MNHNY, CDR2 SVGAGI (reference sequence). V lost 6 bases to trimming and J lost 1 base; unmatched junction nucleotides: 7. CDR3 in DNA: TGTGCCAGCAGGGAAGACAGGGGGTTTTCCTACGAGCAGTACTTC. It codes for CASREDRGFSYEQYF.

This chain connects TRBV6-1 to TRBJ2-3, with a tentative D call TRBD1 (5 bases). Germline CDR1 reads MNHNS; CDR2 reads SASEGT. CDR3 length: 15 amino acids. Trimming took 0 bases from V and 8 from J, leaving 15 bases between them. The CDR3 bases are TGTGCCAGCAGTGAAGCGGTGACAGCGCTAGTTACGCAGTATTTT. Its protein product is CASSEAVTALVTQYF.

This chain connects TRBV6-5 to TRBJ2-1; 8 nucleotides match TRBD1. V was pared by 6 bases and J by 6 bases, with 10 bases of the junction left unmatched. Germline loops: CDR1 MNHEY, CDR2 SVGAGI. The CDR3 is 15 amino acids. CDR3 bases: TGTGCCAGCAGCCGACAGGGGACTCCACTCAATGAGCAGTTCTTC. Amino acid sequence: CASSRQGTPLNEQFF.

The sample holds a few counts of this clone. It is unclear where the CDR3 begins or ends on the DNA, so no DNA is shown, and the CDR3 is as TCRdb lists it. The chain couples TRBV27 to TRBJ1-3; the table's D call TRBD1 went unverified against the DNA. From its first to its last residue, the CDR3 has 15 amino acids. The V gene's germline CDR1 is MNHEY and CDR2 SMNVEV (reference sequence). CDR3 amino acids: CASRSYWGSGNTIYF.

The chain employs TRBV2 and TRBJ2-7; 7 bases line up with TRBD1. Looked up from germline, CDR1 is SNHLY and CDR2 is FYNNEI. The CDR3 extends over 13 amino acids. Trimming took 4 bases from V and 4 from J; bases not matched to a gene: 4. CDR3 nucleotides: TGTGCCAGCAGTGGGGGACAGCCGTACGAGCAGTACTTC. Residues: CASSGGQPYEQYF. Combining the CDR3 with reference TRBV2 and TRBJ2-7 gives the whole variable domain EPEVTQTPSHQVTQMGQEVILRCVPISNHLYFYWYRQILGQKVEFLVSFYNNEISEKSEIFDDQFSVERPDGSNFTLKIRSTKLEDSAMYFCASSGGQPYEQYFGPGTRLTVT.

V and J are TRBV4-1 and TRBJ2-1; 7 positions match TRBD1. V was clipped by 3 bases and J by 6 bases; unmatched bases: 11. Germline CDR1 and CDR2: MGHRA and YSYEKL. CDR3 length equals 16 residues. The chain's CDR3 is CASSHLRQGWGNEQFF. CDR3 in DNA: TGCGCCAGCAGCCACCTTCGACAGGGTTGGGGCAATGAGCAGTTCTTC.

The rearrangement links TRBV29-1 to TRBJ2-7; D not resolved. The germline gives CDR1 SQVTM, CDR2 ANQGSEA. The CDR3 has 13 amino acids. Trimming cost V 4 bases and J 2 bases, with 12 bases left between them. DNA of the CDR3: TGCAGCGTTGTCCCAGGCTGGACCTACGAGCAGTACTTC. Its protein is CSVVPGWTYEQYF.

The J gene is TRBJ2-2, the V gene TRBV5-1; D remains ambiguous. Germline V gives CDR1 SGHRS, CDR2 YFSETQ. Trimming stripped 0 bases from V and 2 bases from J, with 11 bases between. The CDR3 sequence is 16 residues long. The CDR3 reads CASSLGGAPNTGELFF. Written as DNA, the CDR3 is TGCGCCAGCAGCTTGGGAGGAGCACCCAACACCGGGGAGCTGTTTTTT.

The CDR3 here is CASSQSAGEGCVHEQYF. CDR3 nucleotide sequence: TGCGCCAGCAGTCAATCGGCGGGGGAGGGATGCGTCCACGAGCAGTACTTC. The rearrangement links TRBV23-1 to TRBJ2-7; 7 bases map to TRBD2. TRBV23-1 is assigned to the ORF class and has an uncertain function. This CDR3 is 17 amino acids long. The V segment lost 0 bases and the J segment 5 bases; nucleotides outside the gene matches: 13.

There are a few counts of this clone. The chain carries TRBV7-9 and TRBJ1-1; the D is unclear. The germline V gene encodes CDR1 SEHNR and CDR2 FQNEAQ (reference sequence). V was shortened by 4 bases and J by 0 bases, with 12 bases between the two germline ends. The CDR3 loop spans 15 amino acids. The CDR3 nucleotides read TGTGCCAGCAGCTCACAACTAAGCATGAACACTGAAGCTTTCTTT. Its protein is CASSSQLSMNTEAFF.

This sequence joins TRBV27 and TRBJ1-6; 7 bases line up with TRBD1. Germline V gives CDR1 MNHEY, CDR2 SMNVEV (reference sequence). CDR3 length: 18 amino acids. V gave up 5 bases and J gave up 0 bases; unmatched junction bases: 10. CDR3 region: CASSHRTGGSSYNSPLHF. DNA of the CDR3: TGTGCCAGCAGTCATAGGACAGGAGGGAGCTCCTATAATTCACCCCTCCACTTT.

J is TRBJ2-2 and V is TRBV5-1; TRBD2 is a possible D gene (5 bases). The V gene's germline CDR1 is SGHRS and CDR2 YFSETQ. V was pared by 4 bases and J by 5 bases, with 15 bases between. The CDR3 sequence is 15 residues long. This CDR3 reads CASSPSAAFTGELFF. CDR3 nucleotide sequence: TGCGCCAGCAGCCCTTCAGCGGCCTTTACCGGGGAGCTGTTTTTT.

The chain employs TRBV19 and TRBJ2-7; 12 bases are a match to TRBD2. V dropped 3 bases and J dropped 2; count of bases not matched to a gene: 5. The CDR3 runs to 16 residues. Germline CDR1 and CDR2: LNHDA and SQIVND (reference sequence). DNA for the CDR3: TGTGCCAGTAGTATCGGACTAGCGGGGACCGCCTACGAGCAGTACTTC. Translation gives CASSIGLAGTAYEQYF.